Following are 2 T cell receptor beta chains from one sample sequenced in a study of blood T cell repertoires in COVID-19 (TCRdb year 2020). The library relied on the immunoSEQ multiplex PCR assay. Imported from immuneACCESS, the table was reduced by TCRdb to in-frame sequences with V and J called. These copies leave out some clones; in studies compared against another copy, an unresolved V gene accounts for under half, and the cause of the remainder is not known. The sample includes over 110,000 clones, with approximately 90% observed a single time. The ten biggest clones cover about 28% of the sample. Sequenced sample: peripheral blood. These receptors all come from a human donor in a cohort sampled during active COVID-19.

This clone was picked up a small number of times. CDR3 amino acids: CASSIDLLGGAEAFF. In nucleotides, the CDR3 is TGTGCCAGTAGTATAGATCTCTTAGGGGGGGCTGAAGCTTTCTTT. The chain is built from TRBV19 and TRBJ1-1, with D possibly being TRBD1 (6 bases). Germline V lookup: CDR1 LNHDA, CDR2 SQIVND (reference sequence). The CDR3 extends over 15 amino acids. Trimming removed 0 bases at V and 6 bases at J, with 14 bases between.

This clone was seen a handful of times. The chain is built from TRBV7-3 and TRBJ1-1; 8 bases map to TRBD1. Germline V gene lookup returns CDR1 SGHTA and CDR2 FQGTGA. There are 13 residues in the CDR3. V was clipped by 5 bases and J by 6 bases; unmatched bases: 5. The CDR3 coding sequence is TGTGCCAGCAGCCAGGGGGCGAGGGCTGAAGCTTTCTTT. This encodes CASSQGARAEAFF.